The rows below give T cell receptor beta chains drawn from one sample of a study of shared clonotypes between healthy human individuals. Data came from immunoSEQ multiplex PCR; TCRdb stores just in-frame clones and leaves some out. The data hold around 2.5 million clones, with approximately 94% observed a single time. Sequenced: naive CD4+ T cells from PBMCs. The receptors derive from a young man in good health. Some clones in this sample may be carry-over from other donors' samples. Both conserved end residues are part of each CDR3. D genes are given only for firm matches. Clone sizes are given selectively: once, few, many, or a class where the clone is expanded.

j_call d_call v_call clone_size cdr3_aa cdr3_nt
TRBJ1-5 TRBD1 TRBV19 few CASSSTGNQPQHF TGTGCCAGTAGTTCGACAGGGAATCAGCCCCAGCATTTT
TRBJ1-5 - TRBV7-9 few CASSHTGNQPQHF TGTGCCAGCAGCCATACGGGGAATCAGCCCCAGCATTTT
TRBJ2-7 - TRBV7-9 - CASSTFGGVYEQYF TGTGCCAGCAGCACCTTCGGGGGAGTCTACGAGCAGTACTTC
TRBJ2-1 - TRBV6-5 - CASSYLGRGSYNEQFF TGTGCCAGCAGTTACCTTGGCCGGGGATCCTACAATGAGCAGTTCTTC
TRBJ1-1 - TRBV5-5 - CASSLVPGMNTEAFF TGTGCCAGCAGCTTGGTTCCGGGTATGAACACTGAAGCTTTCTTT
TRBJ2-4 - TRBV7-9 - CASSLGTEKNIQYF TGTGCCAGCAGCTTAGGGACGGAAAAAAACATTCAGTACTTC
TRBJ2-5 - TRBV7-3 - CASSLNQETQYF TGTGCCAGCAGCTTGAATCAAGAGACCCAGTACTTC
TRBJ1-4 TRBD1 TRBV5-1 - CASSLAGTGPEKLFF TGCGCCAGCAGCTTGGCCGGGACAGGGCCTGAAAAACTGTTTTTT
TRBJ2-5 - TRBV6-5 - CASSYVGDPSETQYF TGTGCCAGCAGTTATGTGGGCGATCCTTCGGAGACCCAGTACTTC
TRBJ1-5 TRBD1 TRBV7-2 - CASSPSGTGNQPQHF TGTGCCAGCAGCCCCTCCGGGACAGGAAATCAGCCCCAGCATTTT
TRBJ1-2 TRBD1 TRBV10-3 - CAISYKGATSYGYTF TGTGCCATCAGTTATAAGGGGGCGACCTCCTATGGCTACACCTTC
TRBJ2-7 TRBD2 TRBV5-5 - CASSYLGGSGSRLSYEQYF TGTGCCAGCAGCTACCTGGGCGGTAGCGGGAGCCGTCTCTCCTACGAGCAGTACTTC
TRBJ1-5 TRBD1 TRBV19 - CASRDRDRMLGQPQHF TGTGCCAGTAGGGACCGGGACAGGATGCTAGGTCAGCCCCAGCATTTT
TRBJ2-5 TRBD2 TRBV27 - CASSSPLAGKRTQYF TGTGCCAGCAGTTCCCCACTAGCGGGAAAACGGACTCAGTACTTC
TRBJ2-7 TRBD2 TRBV18 - CASSPLGGQGGVGEQYF TGTGCCAGCTCACCACTTGGAGGGCAGGGAGGGGTTGGCGAGCAGTACTTC
TRBJ1-3 - TRBV5-5 - CASSLAVGSGNTIYF TGTGCCAGCAGCTTGGCAGTCGGCTCTGGAAACACCATATATTTT
TRBJ2-5 TRBD1 TRBV29-1 - CSVDRTGGRETQYF TGCAGCGTGGACCGGACAGGGGGAAGGGAGACCCAGTACTTC
TRBJ1-1 - TRBV19 - CASSIGGISTEAFF TGTGCCAGTAGTATAGGAGGTATTAGCACTGAAGCTTTCTTT
TRBJ2-1 TRBD2 TRBV5-4 - CASSLSAGTSNYNEQFF TGTGCCAGCAGCTTGTCTGCCGGGACTAGCAACTACAATGAGCAGTTCTTC
TRBJ2-1 TRBD2 TRBV7-2 - CASSGWGSGRKAYNEQFF TGTGCCAGCAGCGGGTGGGGTAGCGGGAGGAAAGCCTACAATGAGCAGTTCTTC
TRBJ2-4 TRBD2 TRBV13 - CASSLTSAGLAGGPIAKNIQYF TGTGCCAGCAGCCTCACCTCGGCGGGACTAGCGGGAGGACCGATAGCCAAAAACATTCAGTACTTC
TRBJ2-3 - TRBV7-2 - CASSPPSADTQYF TGTGCCAGCAGCCCCCCTAGTGCAGATACGCAGTATTTT
TRBJ2-1 TRBD2 TRBV27 - CASSGPTSGRRNEQFF TGTGCCAGCAGTGGCCCTACTAGCGGGAGAAGGAATGAGCAGTTCTTC
TRBJ2-7 TRBD2 TRBV11-2 once CASSLGAGVSSYEQYF TGTGCCAGCAGCTTAGGAGCGGGAGTAAGTTCCTACGAGCAGTACTTC
TRBJ2-1 TRBD2 TRBV7-3 - CASSLLAASYNEQFF TGTGCCAGCAGCTTACTAGCGGCTTCCTACAATGAGCAGTTCTTC
TRBJ1-3 - TRBV6-6 - CASSYGQPYLSSTIYF TGTGCCAGCAGTTACGGACAGCCATACCTGTCCAGCACCATATATTTT
TRBJ1-4 - TRBV4-1 few CASSQAGAGEKLFF TGCGCCAGCAGCCAAGCAGGGGCGGGGGAAAAACTGTTTTTT
TRBJ2-7 TRBD2 TRBV7-2 - CASSFGLGVGEQYF TGTGCCAGCAGCTTCGGACTAGGAGTGGGTGAGCAGTACTTC
TRBJ2-7 TRBD2 TRBV29-1 - CSVDGGGDEQYF TGCAGCGTTGACGGGGGGGGCGACGAGCAGTACTTC
TRBJ1-1 - TRBV29-1 - CSVEKQINTEAFF TGCAGCGTTGAAAAACAGATTAACACTGAAGCTTTCTTT
TRBJ2-7 - TRBV7-3 - CASSLRAGRRDTSYEQYF TGTGCCAGCAGCTTACGGGCTGGAAGGCGGGACACCTCCTACGAGCAGTACTTC
TRBJ1-1 - TRBV11-2 - CASSSRRGVSEAFF TGTGCCAGCAGCTCCCGACGAGGGGTATCTGAAGCTTTCTTT
TRBJ2-7 - TRBV5-1 - CASNQDGYSYEQYF TGCGCCAGCAACCAGGACGGATACTCCTACGAGCAGTACTTC
TRBJ2-5 TRBD1 TRBV5-5 - CASSLGSGGLETQYF TGTGCCAGCAGCCTGGGTTCAGGGGGTTTGGAGACCCAGTACTTC
TRBJ1-1 - TRBV19 - CASSLHIGSQDTEAFF TGTGCCAGTAGTCTCCATATTGGAAGCCAAGACACTGAAGCTTTCTTT
TRBJ2-2 - TRBV7-9 - CASSAGPGGELFF TGTGCCAGCAGCGCCGGCCCTGGGGGGGAGCTGTTTTTT
TRBJ2-2 TRBD1 TRBV19 - CASTPTGIGELFF TGTGCCAGTACTCCGACAGGGATCGGGGAGCTGTTTTTT
TRBJ1-1 - TRBV27 - CASSIRGLNTEAFF TGTGCCAGCAGCATAAGGGGCCTCAACACTGAAGCTTTCTTT